This T cell receptor (beta chain) emerged from a study of T cell repertoires in cytomegalovirus infection. The V gene's germline CDR1 is SQVTM and CDR2 ANQGSEA. The CDR3 consists of 13 residues. Trimming removed 3 bases from V and 3 bases from J; junction bases left unmatched: 5. Regarding the study as a whole: The ex vivo response was dominated by HLA-C-restricted CMV-specific TCR beta clonotypes.

The table lists this clonotype with a few counts. What it recognizes is unknown. Via MiXCR, TCRdb re-called the reads, giving one row per CDR3 protein. The data show 250,000 to 300,000 distinct CDR3 sequences, 15% to 20% seen once. This receptor was obtained from a human donor in good health (CMV status not recorded). Some clones in this sample may be carry-over from other donors' samples. The chain joins TRBV29-1 to TRBJ2-7, with 7 bases identical to TRBD1. Sequencing input: CD8+ T cells from PBMCs. DNA of the CDR3: TGCAGCGTTGACGCCGGGACAGACTACGAGCAGTACTTC. Translating gives CSVDAGTDYEQYF.